This T cell receptor beta chain derives from a study of shared T cell receptors in the human thymus. The V and J ends lost 2 bases and 3 bases respectively, with 11 bases between them. The CDR3 has 14 residues. Germline loops: CDR1 SEHNR, CDR2 FQNEAQ (reference sequence). Sequenced by immunoSEQ multiplex PCR; TCRdb stores in-frame clones only, minus some. The repertoire holds approximately 760,000 clones, with approximately 85% as singletons. These data also formed part of another study, on human thymus T cells. That source reports: Resections that were taken during corrective heart surgery supplied the thymus tissue. Apparent bias marked the V and J gene usage of thymic and blood repertoires. Related research found strongly overlapping thymic repertoires in unrelated individuals.

The chain has TRBV7-9 and TRBJ2-7, with D perhaps TRBD2 (5 bases). The source of this sequence is a girl less than two years old with a congenital heart defect. Sequences were obtained from thymocytes. CDR3 amino acids: CASSLKSGNYEQYF. The CDR3 bases are TGTGCCAGCAGCTTAAAATCGGGGAACTACGAGCAGTACTTC. Drawing the rest from reference TRBV7-9 and TRBJ2-7, the complete variable domain is DTGVSQNPRHKITKRGQNVTFRCDPISEHNRLYWYRQTLGQGPEFLTYFQNEAQLEKSRLLSDRFSAERPKGSFSTLEIQRTEQGDSAMYLCASSLKSGNYEQYFGPGTRLTVT.